The entry below gives a single T cell receptor (beta chain) sequence along with its context. Read data end 3 residues before the CDR3 end; the end is taken from the germline J gene. These data originate in a study of T cells in women clearing cervical HPV infection. The wider study: No precancer developed; the control's incident HPV16 infection cleared within 12 months.

Repertoires were generated with immunoSEQ multiplex PCR, while TCRdb's copy carries only in-frame clones and drops some. Its table lists over 35,000 clones. V was shortened by 9 bases and J by 5 bases, with 20 bases between the two germline ends. The CDR3 consists of 15 residues. Looked up from germline, CDR1 is SGHRS and CDR2 is YFSETQ. The genes are TRBV5-1 and TRBJ2-2; tentative D call: TRBD1 (6 bases). Sequenced material: blood buffy coat. The TCR originated in a woman aged 18-69 years with a cervical HPV16 infection that either progressed to CIN3+ or cleared (not recorded which). This chain's CDR3 is CATSIRDQGTGELFF. CDR3 DNA (partial): TGCGCCACCTCTATCCGGGACCAGGGGACCGGGGAG. Supplemented by reference TRBV5-1 and TRBJ2-2, the full variable domain reads KAGVTQTPRYLIKTRGQQVTLSCSPISGHRSVSWYQQTPGQGLQFLFEYFSETQRNKGNFPGRFSGRQFSNSRSEMNVSTLELGDSALYLCATSIRDQGTGELFFGEGSRLTVL.